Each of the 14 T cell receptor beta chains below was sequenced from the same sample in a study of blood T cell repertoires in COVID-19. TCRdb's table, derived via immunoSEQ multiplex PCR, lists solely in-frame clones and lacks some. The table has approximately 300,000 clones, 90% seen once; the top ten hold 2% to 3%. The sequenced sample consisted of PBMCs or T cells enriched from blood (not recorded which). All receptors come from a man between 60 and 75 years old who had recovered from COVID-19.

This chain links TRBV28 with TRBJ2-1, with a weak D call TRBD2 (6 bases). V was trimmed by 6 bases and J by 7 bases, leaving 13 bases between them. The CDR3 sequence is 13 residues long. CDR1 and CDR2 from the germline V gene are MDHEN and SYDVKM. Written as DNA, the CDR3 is TGTGCCAGCAGGAGAGGAGGGGTGAATGAGCAGTTCTTC. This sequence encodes CASRRGGVNEQFF.

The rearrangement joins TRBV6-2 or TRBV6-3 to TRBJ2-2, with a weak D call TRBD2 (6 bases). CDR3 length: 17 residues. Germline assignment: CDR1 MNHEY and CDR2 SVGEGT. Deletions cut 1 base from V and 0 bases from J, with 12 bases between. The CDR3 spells CASSYLAEITNTGELFF. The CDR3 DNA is TGTGCCAGCAGTTACTTAGCGGAGATTACGAACACCGGGGAGCTGTTTTTT.

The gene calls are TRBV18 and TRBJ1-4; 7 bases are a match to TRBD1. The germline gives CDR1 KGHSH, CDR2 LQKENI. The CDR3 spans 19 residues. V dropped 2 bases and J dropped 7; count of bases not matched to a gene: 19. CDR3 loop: CASSPISISAAGGTEKLFF. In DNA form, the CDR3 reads TGTGCCAGCTCACCAATTTCTATTAGCGCGGCAGGGGGTACTGAAAAACTGTTTTTT.

Here the CDR3 reads CASSWRTGGEAFF. CDR3 nucleotides: TGCGCCAGCAGCTGGAGGACAGGTGGTGAAGCTTTCTTT. The rearrangement links TRBV5-1 to TRBJ1-1; 7 nucleotides agree with TRBD1. V lost 3 bases, J lost 7 bases, and 6 bases stayed unmatched. CDR3 length equals 13 residues. CDR1 is SGHRS and CDR2 is YFSETQ in the germline V gene.

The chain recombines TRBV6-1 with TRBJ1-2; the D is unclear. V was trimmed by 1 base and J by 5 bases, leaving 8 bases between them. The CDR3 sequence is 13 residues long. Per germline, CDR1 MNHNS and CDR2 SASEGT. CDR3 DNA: TGTGCCAGCAGTGAAGGCGGAAAGTATGGCTACACCTTC. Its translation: CASSEGGKYGYTF.

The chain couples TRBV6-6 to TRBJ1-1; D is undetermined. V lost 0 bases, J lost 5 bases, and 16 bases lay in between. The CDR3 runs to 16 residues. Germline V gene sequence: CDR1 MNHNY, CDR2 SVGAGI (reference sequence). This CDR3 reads CASSYSIQGRGTEAFF. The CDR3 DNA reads TGTGCCAGCAGTTACTCGATTCAAGGCCGGGGTACTGAAGCTTTCTTT.

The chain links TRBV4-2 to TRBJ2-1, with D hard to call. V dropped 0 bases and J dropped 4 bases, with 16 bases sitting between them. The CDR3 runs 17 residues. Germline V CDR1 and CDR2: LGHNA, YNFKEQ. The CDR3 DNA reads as TGTGCCAGCAGCCAAGATGGGCGCCCCCCCGTTTACAATGAGCAGTTCTTC. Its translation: CASSQDGRPPVYNEQFF.

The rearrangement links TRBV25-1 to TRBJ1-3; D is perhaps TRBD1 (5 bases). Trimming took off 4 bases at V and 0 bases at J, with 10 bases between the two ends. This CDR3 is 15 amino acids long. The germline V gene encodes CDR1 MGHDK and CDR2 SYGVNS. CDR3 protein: CASSGGWSSGNTIYF. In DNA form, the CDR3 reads TGTGCCAGCAGTGGGGGCTGGTCCTCTGGAAACACCATATATTTT.

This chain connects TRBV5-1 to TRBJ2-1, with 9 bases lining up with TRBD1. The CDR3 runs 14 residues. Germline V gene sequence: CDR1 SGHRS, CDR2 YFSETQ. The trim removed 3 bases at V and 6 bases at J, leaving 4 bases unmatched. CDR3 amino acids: CASSSGTGSNEQFF. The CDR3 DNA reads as TGCGCCAGCAGCTCCGGGACAGGGAGCAATGAGCAGTTCTTC.

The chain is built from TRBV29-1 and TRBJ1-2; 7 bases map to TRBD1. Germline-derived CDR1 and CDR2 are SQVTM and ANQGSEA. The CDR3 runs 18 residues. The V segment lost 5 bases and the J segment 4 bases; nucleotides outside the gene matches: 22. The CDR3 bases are TGCAGCGTTACTACCGGACAGGTTGGGACATCGGGGACCTATGGCTACACCTTC. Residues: CSVTTGQVGTSGTYGYTF.

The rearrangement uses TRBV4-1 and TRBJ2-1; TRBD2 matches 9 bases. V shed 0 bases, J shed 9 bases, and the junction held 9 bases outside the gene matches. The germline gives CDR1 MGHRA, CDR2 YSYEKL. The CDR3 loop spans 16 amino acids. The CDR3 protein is CASSQEVASGESEQFF. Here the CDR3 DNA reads TGCGCCAGCAGCCAAGAGGTGGCTAGCGGGGAGAGTGAGCAGTTCTTC.

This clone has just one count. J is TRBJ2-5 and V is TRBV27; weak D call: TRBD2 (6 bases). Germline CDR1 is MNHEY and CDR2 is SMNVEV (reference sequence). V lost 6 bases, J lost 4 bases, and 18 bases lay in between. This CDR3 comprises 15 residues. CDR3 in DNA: TGTGCCAGCAGGCCCCCCCCGGAGGGCGGAGAGACCCAGTACTTC. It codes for CASRPPPEGGETQYF.

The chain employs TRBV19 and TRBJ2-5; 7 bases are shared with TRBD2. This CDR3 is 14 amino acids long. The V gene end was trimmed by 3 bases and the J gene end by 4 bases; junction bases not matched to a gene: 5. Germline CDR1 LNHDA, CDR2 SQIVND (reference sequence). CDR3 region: CASSISTSRETQYF. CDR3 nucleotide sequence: TGTGCCAGTAGTATCTCGACTAGCAGAGAGACCCAGTACTTC.

CDR3 loop: CASSSGHTQRGYTF. The CDR3 bases are TGTGCCAGCAGCTCCGGACATACACAACGGGGCTACACCTTC. This rearrangement joins TRBV7-9 to TRBJ1-2, with D possibly TRBD1 on 5 matching bases. Between the trimmed V and J ends, which lost 4 bases and 8 bases, there was a span of 17 bases. The CDR3 runs 14 residues. From germline, CDR1 is SEHNR and CDR2 FQNEAQ (reference sequence).